This T cell receptor (beta chain) was found in a study of control samples from healthy donors and cancer patients. TCRdb's copy holds only in-frame clones and misses some; the assay was immunoSEQ multiplex PCR. The table has about 83,000 clones, 91% seen once. Sequenced: blood. The TCR comes from a man over 45 in good health.

The DNA for the CDR3 is TGTGCCAGCAGCTTAGATGGGATGGGCAATCAGCCCCAGCATTTT. It specifies CASSLDGMGNQPQHF. V and J are TRBV7-9 and TRBJ1-5; no clear D gene. V was clipped by 1 base and J by 2 bases, with 9 bases between them. The germline V gene encodes CDR1 SEHNR and CDR2 FQNEAQ (reference sequence). The CDR3 loop spans 15 amino acids.